Below, 23 T cell receptor beta chains from the same sample are listed, as sequenced in a study of shared clonotypes between healthy human individuals. This table comes from immunoSEQ multiplex PCR, and its TCRdb copy is limited to in-frame clones, with some not included. There are some 2.1 million clones in the sample; 85% to 95% occur only once, and over 1.5% lies in the top ten. Positively selected for CCR7, the CD45RO-negative cells used as naive CD8 cells excluded terminally differentiated effector memory CD45RA+ cells. Sample: naive CD8+ T cells from PBMCs. These receptors came from a man between 18 and 29 years old in good health. Some clones in this sample may be carry-over from other donors' samples.

The chain couples TRBV29-1 to TRBJ1-3; D gene unclear. CDR1 is SQVTM and CDR2 is ANQGSEA in the germline V gene. The V end lost 3 bases, the J end lost 0 bases, and 9 bases lay between the germline ends. The CDR3 is 14 residues long. The CDR3 is CSVEGLGSGNTIYF. The DNA of the CDR3 is TGCAGCGTTGAGGGGTTGGGCTCTGGAAACACCATATATTTT.

The chain is built from TRBV6-6 and TRBJ2-3; D is unresolved. Looked up from germline, CDR1 is MNHNY and CDR2 is SVGAGI (reference sequence). Trimming took off 0 bases at V and 3 bases at J, with 7 bases between the two ends. The CDR3 has 14 residues. The CDR3 nucleotides are TGTGCCAGCAGTTACTCGAGAAGTACAGATACGCAGTATTTT. Amino acid sequence: CASSYSRSTDTQYF.

This clone was counted between two and nine times. In the same sample, other DNA sequences code for this CDR3. V gene TRBV4-3 combines with J gene TRBJ2-3, with 9 bases matching TRBD1. The CDR3 contains 16 residues. J lost 3 bases, V lost 0 bases, and 4 bases had no gene match. From germline, CDR1 is LGHNA and CDR2 YSLEER. CDR3 in amino acids: CASSQDGTGWTDTQYF. The CDR3 DNA follows: TGCGCCAGCAGCCAAGATGGGACAGGGTGGACAGATACGCAGTATTTT.

V and J are TRBV6-1 and TRBJ1-5; TRBD1 matches 7 bases. V lost 4 bases to trimming and J lost 0 bases; unmatched junction nucleotides: 6. The germline V gene encodes CDR1 MNHNS and CDR2 SASEGT. The CDR3 covers 16 residues. The DNA of the CDR3 is TGTGCCAGCAGTGGTGGGACAGCCTATAGCAATCAGCCCCAGCATTTT. It translates to CASSGGTAYSNQPQHF.

This chain uses TRBV5-6 with TRBJ1-1; 10 positions agree with TRBD1. This CDR3 has 15 residues. The germline V gene encodes CDR1 SGHDT and CDR2 YYEEEE. The trim removed 0 bases at V and 11 bases at J, leaving 10 bases unmatched. The CDR3 DNA sequence: TGTGCCAGCAGCTTGGGCAACCCGGGACAGGGGTCCGCTTTCTTT. It translates to CASSLGNPGQGSAFF.

The V call is TRBV6-5, the J call TRBJ1-4; D not resolved. The V end lost 1 base, the J end lost 8 bases, and 14 bases lay between the germline ends. Germline V gene data show CDR1 as MNHEY and CDR2 as SVGAGI. The CDR3 length is 15 residues. The CDR3 region is CASSYYGVPGEKLFF. The CDR3 nucleotides read TGTGCCAGCAGTTACTATGGTGTCCCTGGGGAAAAACTGTTTTTT.

The chain uses TRBV28 and TRBJ2-7; D might be TRBD1 (5 bases). Germline V gene data show CDR1 as MDHEN and CDR2 as SYDVKM. With 7 bases removed from V and 3 bases from J, the gap between germline ends came to 16 bases. The CDR3 sequence is 14 residues long. Written as DNA, the CDR3 is TGTGCCAGCACCTATAACTTAGGGGTCTACGAGCAGTACTTC. Translation: CASTYNLGVYEQYF.

This chain joins TRBV6-5 and TRBJ2-4; D possibly corresponds to TRBD2 (5 bases). Trimming took off 6 bases at V and 5 bases at J, with 17 bases between the two ends. The CDR3 contains 15 residues. The germline CDR1 and CDR2 sequences are MNHEY and SVGAGI. CDR3 in amino acids: CASSPRGWVENIQYF. The CDR3 region has the DNA TGTGCCAGCAGCCCTCGGGGTTGGGTCGAAAACATTCAGTACTTC.

V gene TRBV5-5 combines with J gene TRBJ2-7; 9 bases line up with TRBD2. In germline, CDR1 is SGHKS, CDR2 YYEKEE (reference sequence). CDR3 length: 16 residues. V dropped 0 bases and J dropped 3; count of bases not matched to a gene: 7. The CDR3: CASSLVGGGRVYEQYF. CDR3 DNA sequence: TGTGCCAGCAGCTTGGTGGGCGGCGGGAGGGTCTACGAGCAGTACTTC.

The chain uses TRBV7-8 and TRBJ1-2; perhaps TRBD1 as D (5 bases). There are 15 residues in the CDR3. Germline CDR1 is SGHVS and CDR2 is FQNEAQ. Trimming took 5 bases from V and 5 from J, leaving 18 bases between them. CDR3 residues: CASSLMRDGDYGYTF. The DNA for the CDR3 is TGTGCCAGCAGCCTAATGCGGGACGGCGATTATGGCTACACCTTC.

V and J are TRBV10-2 and TRBJ2-1; perhaps TRBD2 as D (6 bases). The germline V gene has CDR1 WSHSY and CDR2 SAAADI. The CDR3 contains 14 residues. The V and J ends lost 4 bases and 7 bases respectively, with 14 bases between them. The CDR3 DNA reads as TGCGCCAGCAGTGTACGGGGGATTTTGAATGAGCAGTTCTTC. Encoded protein: CASSVRGILNEQFF.

DNA of the CDR3: TGCGCCAGCAGCGAGACAGGTTACGAGCAGTACTTC. This encodes CASSETGYEQYF. V gene TRBV4-1 combines with J gene TRBJ2-5; possible D gene TRBD1, 6 bases. The J call could be wrong; TRBJ2-7 is a better fit for the DNA end. CDR1 is MGHRA and CDR2 is YSYEKL in the germline V gene. The CDR3 runs 12 residues.

The rearrangement links TRBV15 to TRBJ1-5; D remains ambiguous. The CDR3 loop spans 14 amino acids. CDR1 LNHNV and CDR2 YYDKDF come from the germline V gene (reference sequence). The ends were cut back, 3 bases at V and 0 bases at J, with 6 bases in the middle. CDR3 DNA sequence: TGTGCCACCAGCAGGACACTTAGCAATCAGCCCCAGCATTTT. This sequence encodes CATSRTLSNQPQHF.

The V and J genes are TRBV19 and TRBJ1-2, with a tentative D call TRBD1 (5 bases). The germline V and J ends were trimmed by 3 bases and 4 bases, with 15 bases remaining between them. The CDR3 is 15 residues long. Germline loops: CDR1 LNHDA, CDR2 SQIVND (reference sequence). Written as DNA, the CDR3 is TGTGCCAGTAGTATCAGTCAGCAGGGTGGCTATGGCTACACCTTC. This encodes CASSISQQGGYGYTF.

This clone came up once. A much larger clone lies a single base off, so this may be a read error. The chain carries TRBV27 and TRBJ2-5, with a weak D call TRBD1 (6 bases). TRBJ2-7 matches the DNA end more closely, so the J call is doubtful. CDR1 is MNHEY, CDR2 SMNVEV, per germline (reference sequence). This CDR3 comprises 13 residues. CDR3 loop: CASSSGQSYEQYF. The CDR3 DNA sequence: TGTGCCAGCAGTTCCGGACAGTCCTACGAGCAGTACTTC.

The chain employs TRBV4-1 and TRBJ1-1, with D uncertain. This CDR3 region has 16 residues. Germline CDR1 reads MGHRA; CDR2 reads YSYEKL. Trimming stripped 0 bases from V and 3 bases from J, with 14 bases between. The CDR3 here is CASSQEAGPLDTEAFF. Written as DNA, the CDR3 is TGCGCCAGCAGCCAAGAGGCAGGCCCGCTGGACACTGAAGCTTTCTTT.

The chain employs TRBV7-2 and TRBJ2-7; 10 nucleotides line up with TRBD2. The junction had 8 bases not matched to a gene; V was cut back by 6 bases and J by 6 bases. The CDR3 extends over 14 amino acids. Looked up from germline, CDR1 is SGHTA and CDR2 is FQGNSA. CDR3 region: CASSFTGTSAEQYF. For the CDR3, the DNA is TGTGCCAGCAGTTTTACCGGGACTAGCGCCGAGCAGTACTTC.

This clone was seen a single time. The chain links TRBV4-1 to TRBJ2-1, with D uncertain. CDR1 and CDR2 from the germline V gene are MGHRA and YSYEKL. V shed 8 bases and J shed 2 bases, with 22 bases lying between them. The CDR3 length is 17 residues. The CDR3 sequence is CASRKTDGHQTYNEQFF. CDR3 coding DNA: TGCGCCAGCCGAAAGACCGACGGCCACCAAACCTACAATGAGCAGTTCTTC.

The DNA for the CDR3 is TGTGCCAGCAGCTTAGGACAGGTAGGGACTGAAGCTTTCTTT. This translates into CASSLGQVGTEAFF. V gene TRBV7-9 combines with J gene TRBJ1-1; TRBD1 might be the D (6 bases). The CDR3 sequence is 14 residues long. CDR1 is SEHNR and CDR2 is FQNEAQ in the germline V gene (reference sequence). The ends were cut back, 1 base at V and 5 bases at J, with 11 bases in the middle.

The rearrangement joins TRBV7-9 to TRBJ1-2; D is unresolved. CDR3 length equals 15 residues. V gave up 3 bases and J gave up 0 bases, with 11 bases separating them. CDR1 and CDR2 (germline): SEHNR, FQNEAQ (reference sequence). CDR3 sequence: CASSFYSGSNYGYTF. Here the CDR3 DNA reads TGTGCCAGCAGCTTCTATTCGGGCTCTAACTATGGCTACACCTTC.

V is TRBV10-3 and J is TRBJ2-7; 7 bases are a match to TRBD2. Germline CDR1 and CDR2: ENHRY and SYGVKD. The CDR3 is made up of 12 amino acids. J gave up 12 bases and V 4 bases, and 9 bases lay outside the gene matches. DNA for the CDR3: TGTGCCATCAGTGCTCTAGCGGATACTTGGTACTTC. Residues: CAISALADTWYF.

The V gene is TRBV2, the J gene TRBJ1-1; D perhaps matches TRBD1 (5 bases). CDR3 size: 13 residues. CDR1 and CDR2 from the germline V gene are SNHLY and FYNNEI. V was pared by 7 bases and J by 6 bases, with 15 bases between. DNA of the CDR3: TGTGCCAGCACCGGGACCACCGGGCCTGAAGCTTTCTTT. This encodes CASTGTTGPEAFF.

The V gene is TRBV15, the J gene TRBJ2-7; no reliable D call. The V end lost 2 bases, the J end lost 2 bases, and 4 bases lay between the germline ends. The CDR3 sequence is 12 residues long. The V gene's germline CDR1 is LNHNV and CDR2 YYDKDF (reference sequence). The CDR3 spells CATSRSPYEQYF. CDR3 bases: TGTGCCACCAGCAGATCCCCCTACGAGCAGTACTTC.